What follows are 3 T cell receptor beta chains derived from one specimen sequenced in a study of identical twins. TCRdb fed the 5' RACE reads into MiXCR, producing one record per CDR3 protein. The table has roughly 630,000 distinct CDR3 sequences, roughly 6.6% seen once; the top ten hold 1.6%. The same data also went into a second study, on yellow fever vaccine responses in identical twins.

Material: PBMCs. The receptors originated from a woman under 30 in good health.

The CDR3 sequence is CSASGPSNEKLFF. CDR3 sequence (DNA): TGCAGTGCTAGCGGACCGAGTAATGAAAAACTGTTTTTT. The V and J genes are TRBV20-1 and TRBJ1-4; D remains ambiguous. CDR3 length equals 13 residues. The germline gives CDR1 DFQATT, CDR2 SNEGSKA (reference sequence). Trimming stripped 3 bases from V and 4 bases from J, with 9 bases between.

The table lists this clonotype with many counts. The V gene is TRBV6-1, the J gene TRBJ1-2; D possibly corresponds to TRBD1 (6 bases). This CDR3 contains 14 residues. Germline V lookup: CDR1 MNHNS, CDR2 SASEGT. Between the trimmed V and J ends, which lost 6 bases and 8 bases, there was a span of 19 bases. CDR3 sequence (DNA): TGTGCCAGCAGGGAACCAGGGACACTGGAGGGCTACACCTTC. It specifies CASREPGTLEGYTF.

This clonotype was recorded many times. The V and J genes are TRBV4-1 and TRBJ2-3; D gene uncertain. The CDR3 covers 15 residues. Trimming pared 3 bases from V and 0 bases from J, leaving 10 bases between. CDR1 is MGHRA and CDR2 is YSYEKL in the germline V gene. The CDR3 DNA reads as TGCGCCAGCAGCCACCCAACAGCTAGCACAGATACGCAGTATTTT. Protein: CASSHPTASTDTQYF.